The subject of this entry is one T cell receptor beta chain. Its antigen remains unknown. The data stem from a study of blood T cells in healthy people across ages. Study conclusions and caveats: Aged donors had fewer naive CD4+ cells and lower diversity than long-lived donors. Naive and antigen-experienced cells were not separated, limiting conclusive comparison. Roughly linearly, TCR beta diversity per million T cells fell as age increased.

This CDR3 is 14 amino acids long. V lost 6 bases, J lost 7 bases, and 18 bases lay in between. Sample-barcoded 5' priming and a J-beta primer mix drove a second PCR of about 6 to 12 cycles. TCRdb itself ran the 5' RACE reads through MiXCR, one entry per CDR3 protein. The sample has 1.5 million or so distinct CDR3 sequences, around 42% seen once. The origin of this receptor is a woman younger than 30 in good health. The V and J genes are TRBV12-3 or TRBV12-4 and TRBJ1-2; a weak D match, TRBD1 (6 bases). Sequencing was performed on blood. In nucleotides, the CDR3 is TGTGCCAGCAGGAATAGAACAGGGAGGGGTGGCTACACCTTC. Residues: CASRNRTGRGGYTF.